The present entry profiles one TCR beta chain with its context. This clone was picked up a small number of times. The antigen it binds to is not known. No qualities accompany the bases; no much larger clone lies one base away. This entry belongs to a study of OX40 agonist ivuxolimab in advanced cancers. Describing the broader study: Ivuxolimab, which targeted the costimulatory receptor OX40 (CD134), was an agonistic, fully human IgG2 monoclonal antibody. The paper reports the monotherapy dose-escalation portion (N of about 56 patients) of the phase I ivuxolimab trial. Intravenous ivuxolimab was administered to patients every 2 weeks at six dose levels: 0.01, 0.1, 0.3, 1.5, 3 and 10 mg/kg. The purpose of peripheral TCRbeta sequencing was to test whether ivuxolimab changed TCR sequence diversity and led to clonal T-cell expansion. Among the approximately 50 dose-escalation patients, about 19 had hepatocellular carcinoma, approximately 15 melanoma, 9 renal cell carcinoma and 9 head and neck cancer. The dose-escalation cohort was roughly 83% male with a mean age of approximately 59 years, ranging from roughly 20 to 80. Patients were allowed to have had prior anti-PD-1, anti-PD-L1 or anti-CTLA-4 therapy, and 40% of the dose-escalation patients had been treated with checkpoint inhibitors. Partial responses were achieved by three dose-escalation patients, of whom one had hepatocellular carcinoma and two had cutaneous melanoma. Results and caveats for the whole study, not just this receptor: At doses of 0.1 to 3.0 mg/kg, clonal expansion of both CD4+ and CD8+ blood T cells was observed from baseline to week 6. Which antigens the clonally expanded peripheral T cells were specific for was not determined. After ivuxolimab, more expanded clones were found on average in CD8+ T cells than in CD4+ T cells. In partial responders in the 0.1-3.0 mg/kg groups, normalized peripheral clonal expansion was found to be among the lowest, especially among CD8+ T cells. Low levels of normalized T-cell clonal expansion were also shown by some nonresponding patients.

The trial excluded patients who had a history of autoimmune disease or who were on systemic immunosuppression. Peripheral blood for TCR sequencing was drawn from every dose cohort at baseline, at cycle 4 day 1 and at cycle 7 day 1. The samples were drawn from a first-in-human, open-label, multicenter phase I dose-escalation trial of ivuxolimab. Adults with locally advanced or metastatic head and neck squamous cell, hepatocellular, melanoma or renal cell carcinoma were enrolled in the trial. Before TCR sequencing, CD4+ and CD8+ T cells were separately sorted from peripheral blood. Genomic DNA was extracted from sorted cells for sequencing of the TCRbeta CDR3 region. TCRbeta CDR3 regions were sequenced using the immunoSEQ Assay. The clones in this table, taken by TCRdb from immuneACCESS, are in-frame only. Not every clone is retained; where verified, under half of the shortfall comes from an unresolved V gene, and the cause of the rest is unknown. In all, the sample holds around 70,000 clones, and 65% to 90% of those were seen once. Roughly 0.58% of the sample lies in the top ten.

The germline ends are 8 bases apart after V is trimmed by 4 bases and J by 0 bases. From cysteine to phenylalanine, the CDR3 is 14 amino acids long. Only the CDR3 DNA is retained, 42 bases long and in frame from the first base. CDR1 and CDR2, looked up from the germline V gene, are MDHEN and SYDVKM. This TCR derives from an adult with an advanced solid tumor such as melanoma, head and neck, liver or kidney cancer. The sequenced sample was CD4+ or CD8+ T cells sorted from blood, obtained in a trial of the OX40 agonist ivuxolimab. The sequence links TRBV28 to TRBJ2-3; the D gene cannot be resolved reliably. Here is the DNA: TGTGCCAGCAGTTCCCTGATGAGCACAGATACGCAGTATTTT. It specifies CASSSLMSTDTQYF.